The source of this TCR beta chain is a study of a mutant IDH1 vaccine in newly diagnosed glioma. The wider study: Vaccines were begun 4-6 weeks after radiotherapy alone, or with temozolomide cycles. Treatment recipients were approximately 60% male and 37.5% female, and their mean age was about 40 years. Study results and limitations: Pseudoprogression seemed unlinked to shifts in top peripheral T cell clonotypes.

This clone was counted a few times. The antigen is not known. Data came from immunoSEQ multiplex PCR; TCRdb stores just in-frame clones and leaves some out. Among tens of thousands of clones listed, approximately 81% were seen once. Specified time point: week 35, safety follow-up. Doses consisted of 300 ug of mutant IDH1 20-mer peptide each, paired with topical imiquimod. The CDR3 spans 16 residues. The V gene's germline CDR1 is LGHNA and CDR2 YNFKEQ. The trim removed 0 bases at V and 2 bases at J, leaving 2 bases unmatched. Sequencing used PBMCs, obtained from a glioma patient whose treatment included an IDH1 peptide vaccine. The receptor was isolated from a man aged 18 to 29 with glioma. This chain connects TRBV4-2 to TRBJ1-5, with 9 bases that match TRBD1. CDR3 protein: CASSQDWTGGNQPQHF. The CDR3 DNA follows: TGTGCCAGCAGCCAAGATTGGACAGGGGGCAATCAGCCCCAGCATTTT.